This T cell receptor (beta chain) is drawn from a study of blood T cell repertoires in COVID-19. For the study at large: Sample material is recorded as cDNA or gDNA derived from T cells, B-cell-depleted T cells, or PBMCs.

The protocol was immunoSEQ multiplex PCR, while the TCRdb copy is restricted to in-frame clones and leaves out a portion. The data show around 250,000 clones, more than 65% seen once. The CDR3 totals 14 residues. V usage is TRBV21-1 and J usage is TRBJ1-6; TRBD1, the D gene given by the table, was not confirmed from the DNA. TRBV21-1 is designated a pseudogene. This TCR was recovered from a man aged 45-65 years with active or convalescent COVID-19. Sample: peripheral blood. This CDR3 reads CARLIGQGTSPLHF. DNA of the CDR3: TGTGCCAGGCTCATAGGGCAGGGTACTTCACCCCTCCACTTT.